This T cell receptor (beta chain) appears in the sequencing data of a study of blood T cells in healthy people across ages. Germline-derived CDR1 and CDR2 are SNHLY and FYNNEI. The CDR3 covers 15 residues. The authors ran a second PCR of about 7 to 11 cycles using a sample-barcoded 5' primer and a J-beta primer mix. Using its own MiXCR run on the 5' RACE reads, TCRdb lists one record per CDR3 protein. The top ten clones hold 20% to 25% of a sample with about 970,000 distinct CDR3 sequences, roughly 47% of them seen once. The chain combines TRBV2 with TRBJ2-7; D call uncertain. The J call is doubtful: the DNA matches TRBJ2-1 better. The sample comprised blood. The origin of this receptor is a woman aged 60-75 years in good health. The CDR3 sequence is CASSPQGLRVAEQFF. The CDR3 DNA reads as TGTGCCAGCAGTCCACAAGGCCTTAGGGTGGCTGAGCAGTTCTTC.